Following are 5 T cell receptor beta chains from one sample sequenced in a study of cytomegalovirus exposure and HLA in healthy donors. PCR used 60 Vbeta primers and 13 Jbeta primers. The repertoire was sequenced with immunoSEQ multiplex PCR; TCRdb's copy has only in-frame clones and lacks some. The data show fewer than 130,000 clones, approximately 70% seen once. The material sequenced was PBMCs. The source of these receptors is a man younger than 45 in good health and CMV-seropositive.

The chain is built from TRBV6-5 and TRBJ2-7, with a possible D match to TRBD1 (6 bases). Germline CDR1 and CDR2: MNHEY and SVGAGI. CDR3 length: 14 residues. Trimming left V 4 bases short and J 3 bases short, with 13 bases between. The CDR3: CASSFSVQGYEQYF. Here the CDR3 DNA reads TGTGCCAGCAGTTTTTCGGTACAGGGCTACGAGCAGTACTTC.

For the CDR3, the DNA is TGTGCCAGCAGATACACCGGGACCTACGAGCAGTACTTC. Encoded protein: CASRYTGTYEQYF. The chain is built from TRBV11-2 and TRBJ2-7, with a weak D call TRBD2 (5 bases). The CDR3 runs 13 residues. Looked up from germline, CDR1 is SGHAT and CDR2 is FQNNGV. Between the trimmed V and J ends, which lost 6 bases and 2 bases, there was a span of 11 bases.

The chain joins TRBV9 to TRBJ1-2; TRBD1 agrees at 8 bases. V lost 4 bases, J lost 10 bases, and 12 bases stayed unmatched. CDR1 and CDR2 from the germline V gene are SGDLS and YYNGEE. The CDR3 extends over 14 amino acids. The CDR3 DNA sequence: TGTGCCAGCAGCACCCTGGGACAGGCGAGTGACTACACCTTC. Translated, it gives CASSTLGQASDYTF.

This chain links TRBV7-9 with TRBJ1-3, with 7 positions matching TRBD1. This CDR3 has 15 amino acids. Losses at the gene ends were 2 bases for V and 3 bases for J; bases not matched to a gene: 4. The germline CDR1 and CDR2 sequences are SEHNR and FQNEAQ (reference sequence). CDR3 sequence: CASSLNRGGGNTIYF. The CDR3 DNA is TGTGCCAGCAGCTTAAACAGGGGAGGTGGAAACACCATATATTTT. Using reference TRBV7-9 and TRBJ1-3 for the parts outside the CDR3, the full variable domain is DTGVSQNPRHKITKRGQNVTFRCDPISEHNRLYWYRQTLGQGPEFLTYFQNEAQLEKSRLLSDRFSAERPKGSFSTLEIQRTEQGDSAMYLCASSLNRGGGNTIYFGEGSWLTVV.

This clone turned up a few times. CDR3: CASSEAGGGSNQPQHF. DNA of the CDR3: TGTGCCAGCAGTGAAGCAGGGGGCGGGAGCAATCAGCCCCAGCATTTT. The rearrangement links TRBV6-1 to TRBJ1-5, with 7 bases matching TRBD1. This CDR3 has 16 amino acids. The V gene's germline CDR1 is MNHNS and CDR2 SASEGT. V shed 0 bases, J shed 1 base, and the junction held 3 bases outside the gene matches.